The T cell receptor beta chain described here comes from a study of T-cell reconstitution after alpha-beta-depleted transplantation in children. Preparing the TCRbeta library involved the use of unique molecular identifiers. TCRdb analysed the PCR reads with MiXCR anew, one entry per CDR3 protein. The data show 640,000 or so distinct CDR3 sequences, with roughly 17% seen just once and approximately 1.1% held by the top ten. This clonotype was seen repeatedly, ten times or more. Germline V gene lookup returns CDR1 SQVTM and CDR2 ANQGSEA. The CDR3 length is 13 residues. V lost 7 bases, J lost 6 bases, and 3 bases stayed unmatched.

The V gene is TRBV29-1, the J gene TRBJ2-3; 14 positions agree with TRBD2. The TCR was taken from a human donor who donated a stem cell graft to a child with acute myeloid leukemia. The sequenced sample was PBMCs from the stem cell graft donor, obtained from the stem cell graft. CDR3 sequence reads: CSDRTSGGDTQYF. Here the CDR3 DNA reads TGCAGCGACCGGACTAGCGGGGGGGATACGCAGTATTTT.